A selection of T cell receptor beta chains follows, all from one sample in a study of T cells in Graves' hyperthyroidism and ophthalmopathy. TCRdb itself ran the multiplex PCR reads through MiXCR, one entry per CDR3 protein. The sample shows roughly 710,000 distinct CDR3 sequences, around 40% of them seen only once. Sequencing used blood. The receptor source for this set is a woman aged 40 to 50 with Graves' hyperthyroidism. Both conserved end residues are part of each CDR3. The D gene is left open where the match is weak. Size is omitted from some rows. Given values are once, few, many or a class for expanded clones.

>TRBJ1-2|many|-|TRBV28
TGTGCCAGCAGTCGGAGCGATGGCTACACCTTC
CASSRSDGYTF
>TRBJ1-6|many|-|TRBV25-1
TGTGCCAGCAGTGCGGGATTCGGCTCACCCCTCCACTTT
CASSAGFGSPLHF
>TRBJ1-4|many|-|TRBV7-7
TGTGCTAGCAGCTTATCAACTAATGAAAAACTGTTTTTT
CASSLSTNEKLFF
>TRBJ2-7|-|TRBD2|TRBV7-9
TGTGCCAGCAGCTTGAGTGGACTAGGTTCCTACGAGCAGTACTTC
CASSLSGLGSYEQYF
>TRBJ2-6|few|-|TRBV10-3
TGTGCCAGCAGTAAAGGCCCGAACTCTGGGGCCAACGTCCTGACTTTC
CASSKGPNSGANVLTF
>TRBJ2-2|-|-|TRBV6-5
TGTGCCAGCAGTTCGAACCCGCACACCGGGGAGCTGTTTTTT
CASSSNPHTGELFF
>TRBJ1-5|-|-|TRBV6-4
TGTGCCAGCAGTCCCCCGGTCACTGCGATCATGCCCCAGCATTTT
CASSPPVTAIMPQHF
>TRBJ2-7|few|-|TRBV6-5
TGTGCCAGCAGTGACAGACCAAGCTCCTACGAGCAGTACTTC
CASSDRPSSYEQYF
>TRBJ1-2|many|TRBD1|TRBV7-2
TGTGCCAGCAGCTTAGCGTGGGGACAGAGCTATGGCTACACCTTC
CASSLAWGQSYGYTF
>TRBJ2-6|many|-|TRBV5-1
TGCGCCAGCAGCTTGGCCGATTTCTCGGGACAATCTGGGGCCAACGTCCTGACTTTC
CASSLADFSGQSGANVLTF
>TRBJ2-7|-|TRBD2|TRBV6-1
TGTGCCAGCAGTTCGGAGCGACTAGCGGGGACTAGCTCCTACGAGCAGTACTTC
CASSSERLAGTSSYEQYF
>TRBJ1-2|few|-|TRBV28
TGTGCCAGCATAACCCCAGAACATGGCTACACCTTC
CASITPEHGYTF
>TRBJ2-5|-|-|TRBV12-3/TRBV12-4
TGTGCCAGCAGCCTCCTGGGTGGGGGGGCGGGTGAGACCCAGTACTTC
CASSLLGGGAGETQYF
>TRBJ2-1|-|TRBD2|TRBV2
TGTGCCAGCAGTGATGGCGGGGGGGCCGATGAGCAGTTCTTC
CASSDGGGADEQFF
>TRBJ2-7|-|TRBD1|TRBV14
TGTGCCAGCAGCCAAGAAAGGACAGGGGGCATGTGCGAGCAGTACTTC
CASSQERTGGMCEQYF
>TRBJ2-2|-|TRBD2|TRBV6-1
TGTGCCAGCAGTACCTCCGGGGGGGGCCAATCCGGGGAGCTGTTTTTT
CASSTSGGGQSGELFF
>TRBJ1-1|many|TRBD1|TRBV5-1
TGCGCCAGCAGCTTGGGACAGGGAAATGAAGCTTTCTTT
CASSLGQGNEAFF
>TRBJ1-1|-|-|TRBV6-5
TGTGCCAGCAGTTACGCCGACAGAAATCATGAAGCTTTCTTT
CASSYADRNHEAFF
>TRBJ2-7|-|-|TRBV7-8
TGTGCCAGCAGCCCGCGGGGACAAGAGCAGTACTTC
CASSPRGQEQYF
>TRBJ2-5|-|-|TRBV20-1
TGCAGTGCTAGACCTGGTGCGTGGGTGGAGACCCAGTACTTC
CSARPGAWVETQYF
>TRBJ2-5|-|-|TRBV6-1
TGTGCCAGCAGTCGTCAGAAACTACAAGAGACCCAGTACTTC
CASSRQKLQETQYF
>TRBJ1-2|few|TRBD1|TRBV6-6
TGTGCCAGCAGTACGGGGGACAGCTACTATGGCTACACCTTC
CASSTGDSYYGYTF
>TRBJ1-5|-|-|TRBV6-2/TRBV6-3
TGTGCCAGCAGGAACCAGGGGATTTATCAGCCCCAGCATTTT
CASRNQGIYQPQHF
>TRBJ2-5|many|TRBD1|TRBV5-6
TGTGCCAGCAGCGTGGTGACGGGACAGGGCACGACCCAGTACTTC
CASSVVTGQGTTQYF
>TRBJ2-3|-|-|TRBV19
TGTGCCAGCTCAGATTGGGATACGCAGTATTTT
CASSDWDTQYF
>TRBJ1-6|many|-|TRBV15
TGTGCCACCAGCAGAGTATCGGGACATTATAATTCACCCCTCCACTTT
CATSRVSGHYNSPLHF
>TRBJ1-4|many|-|TRBV5-1
TGCGCCAGCGGGGTAGGGGACGAAAAACTGTTTTTT
CASGVGDEKLFF
>TRBJ1-2|few|TRBD1|TRBV14
TGTGCCAGCAGCATAGCCCAGACAGGGGGCTCCTTGGGCTACACCTTC
CASSIAQTGGSLGYTF
>TRBJ1-1|few|-|TRBV12-3/TRBV12-4
TGTGCCAGCAGTTCCGAAAGGGTCGGGAATATCGAAGCTTTCTTT
CASSSERVGNIEAFF
>TRBJ1-6|many|-|TRBV7-2
TGTGCCAGCAGCGGGGGGGAAAGGGGAGGCTCACCCCTCCACTTT
CASSGGERGGSPLHF
>TRBJ1-3|-|-|TRBV4-3
TGCGCCAGCAGCCCGACGAGGGGTGGGATTGGAAACACCATATATTTT
CASSPTRGGIGNTIYF
>TRBJ2-5|few|-|TRBV4-3
TGCGCCAGCAGCCGTCGAAGGGCCTTGGGGGAGACCCAGTACTTC
CASSRRRALGETQYF
>TRBJ2-2|many|-|TRBV7-9
TGTGCCAGCGGAACCGGGCCTCCCGGGGAGCTGTTTTTT
CASGTGPPGELFF
>TRBJ2-5|-|-|TRBV7-3
TGTGCCAGCAGCATGGACCCGAGGCAGCCCCAGTACTTC
CASSMDPRQPQYF
>TRBJ1-5|-|-|TRBV4-3
TGCGCCAGCAGTCCAGCCTGGGGAGATCAGCCCCAGCATTTT
CASSPAWGDQPQHF
>TRBJ2-1|-|TRBD2|TRBV10-3
TGTGCCATCGGGCTAGCGGATTACAATGAGCAGTCCTTC
CAIGLADYNEQSF
>TRBJ2-5|-|-|TRBV11-2
TGTGCCAGCAGCTTAGGTGCTAGCGATCTGGGGGAGACCCAGTACTTC
CASSLGASDLGETQYF
>TRBJ2-7|many|TRBD2|TRBV7-9
TGTGCCAGCAGCGCCGGGACTAGCGGATCCTACGAGCAGTACTTC
CASSAGTSGSYEQYF
>TRBJ2-7|many|-|TRBV7-9
TGTGCCAGCAGCACAGGCGGGCCGTACCCCTGGGACGAGCAGTACTTC
CASSTGGPYPWDEQYF
>TRBJ2-2|-|-|TRBV2
TGTGCCAGCACCCGGGGTAGCGGAATCACCGGGGAGCTGTTTTTT
CASTRGSGITGELFF
>TRBJ1-4|-|-|TRBV6-6
TGTGCCAGCGCAGAGGCTCCGGGAAAACTGTTTTTT
CASAEAPGKLFF
>TRBJ1-5|few|-|TRBV2
TGTGCCAGCATTCTCAACAGGGAAGGTCAGCCCCAGCATTTT
CASILNREGQPQHF
>TRBJ2-6|many|-|TRBV7-2
TGTGCCAGCAGCAGTACTAGTGGGGCCAACGTCCTGACTTTC
CASSSTSGANVLTF
>TRBJ1-4|-|-|TRBV11-2
TGTGCCAGCAGCCCAGGGGTGCGTGAAAAACTGTTTTTT
CASSPGVREKLFF
>TRBJ2-1|-|-|TRBV7-9
TGTGCCAGCAGCTTAATATCGGACAATGAGCAGTTCTTC
CASSLISDNEQFF
>TRBJ1-3|-|-|TRBV7-9
TGTGCCAGCAGCTTACGGCGACTAGCGGTTAACACCATATATTTT
CASSLRRLAVNTIYF
>TRBJ1-1|many|-|TRBV14
TGTGCCAGTTCGCAGGGGTTCACTGAAGCTTTCTTT
CASSQGFTEAFF
>TRBJ1-1|few|TRBD1|TRBV29-1
TGCAGCATAGGACAGGGAACAACTGAAGCTTTCTTT
CSIGQGTTEAFF
>TRBJ2-7|-|-|TRBV10-3
TGTGCCATCGGGGGGCGGGACCGCGAGCAGTACTTC
CAIGGRDREQYF
>TRBJ1-1|-|-|TRBV7-8
TGTGCCAGCAGCTTAGTGCTGGTTCCTGAAGCTTTCTTT
CASSLVLVPEAFF
>TRBJ2-5|many|-|TRBV29-1
TGCAGCGTAGCACAAGGGAGGGGACAGTTCCAAGAGACCCAGTACTTC
CSVAQGRGQFQETQYF
>TRBJ1-5|-|-|TRBV6-5
TGTGCCAGCAGCTACGTGGGACGCAATCAGCCCCAGCATTTT
CASSYVGRNQPQHF
>TRBJ2-7|many|TRBD1|TRBV2
TGTGCCAGCAGTGAATCCCTTGTCTCGGGACAGGACTACGAGCAGTACTTC
CASSESLVSGQDYEQYF
>TRBJ2-5|-|TRBD2|TRBV20-1
TGCAGTCCCGGGACTAGCCTAGAGACCCAGTACTTC
CSPGTSLETQYF
>TRBJ1-2|-|-|TRBV15
TGTGCCACCAGCAGCTTAGAAGGCGGGGACCACTATGGCTACACCTTC
CATSSLEGGDHYGYTF
>TRBJ1-5|many|-|TRBV2
TGTGCCAGCAGTCTGGACAAGGCCCAGCATTTT
CASSLDKAQHF
>TRBJ2-5|many|TRBD2|TRBV4-3
TGCGCCAGCAGCCTGGGACTAGCGGGATCCCAAGAGACCCAGTACTTC
CASSLGLAGSQETQYF
>TRBJ2-7|few|-|TRBV25-1
TGTGCCAGCAGCCAAGCCCCGCCCGACAGCCCATCTTACGAGCAGTACTTC
CASSQAPPDSPSYEQYF
>TRBJ1-5|many|-|TRBV7-2
TGTGCCAGCAGCACGGGGTTTAGCAATCAGCCCCAGCATTTT
CASSTGFSNQPQHF